This is a list of T cell receptor beta chains from one sample in a study of molecular identifiers for immune sequencing clone quantification. TCRdb ran MiXCR on the PCR reads and lists one entry per CDR3 protein. The sample contains some 70,000 distinct CDR3 sequences, 15% to 20% of which appear only once. Sequencing was carried out using naive CD8+ T cells from blood, with Jurkat cell RNA spiked in. The source is a human donor in good health. Some libraries in this study had Jurkat cell RNA spiked in. CDR3s include the opening cysteine and the closing phenylalanine or tryptophan. A D gene is named only where the DNA matches it firmly. Only some rows state a clone size, as once, few, many or a class for expanded clones.

d_call: .
v_call: TRBV28
j_call: TRBJ1-5
clone_size: many
cdr3_aa: CATLLGGINSNQPQHF
cdr3_nt: TGTGCCACTCTCCTTGGGGGGATAAATAGCAATCAGCCCCAGCATTTT

d_call: .
v_call: TRBV28
j_call: TRBJ1-6
clone_size: many
cdr3_aa: CASTGIRDIRGSYNSPLHF
cdr3_nt: TGTGCCAGCACCGGTATCCGGGACATCCGTGGCTCCTATAATTCACCCCTCCACTTT

d_call: .
v_call: TRBV29-1
j_call: TRBJ1-2
clone_size: many
cdr3_aa: CSVEPAVTLEFYGYTF
cdr3_nt: TGCAGCGTTGAACCGGCGGTTACTCTAGAATTTTATGGCTACACCTTC

d_call: .
v_call: TRBV12-2
j_call: TRBJ2-1
clone_size: few
cdr3_aa: CASRSHGACKGGPSSYNEQFF
cdr3_nt: TGTGCAAGTCGCTCCCATGGTGCGTGTAAGGGAGGGCCGAGCTCCTACAATGAGCAGTTCTTC

d_call: .
v_call: TRBV4-3
j_call: TRBJ2-1
clone_size: many
cdr3_aa: CASSQSPLFGHEQFF
cdr3_nt: TGCGCCAGCAGCCAATCCCCCCTTTTTGGTCATGAGCAGTTCTTC

d_call: TRBD2
v_call: TRBV7-2
j_call: TRBJ2-3
clone_size: medium-sized
cdr3_aa: CASSPTSGRADTQYF
cdr3_nt: TGTGCCAGCAGCCCGACTAGCGGGAGGGCAGATACGCAGTATTTT

d_call: .
v_call: TRBV19
j_call: TRBJ2-5
clone_size: many
cdr3_aa: CASSIPPMETQYF
cdr3_nt: TGTGCCAGTAGTATACCACCGATGGAGACCCAGTACTTC

d_call: TRBD1
v_call: TRBV28
j_call: TRBJ1-5
clone_size: many
cdr3_aa: CASRSPGQSGNQPQHF
cdr3_nt: TGTGCCAGCAGATCACCGGGACAGTCGGGCAATCAGCCCCAGCATTTT

d_call: TRBD2
v_call: TRBV29-1
j_call: TRBJ2-3
clone_size: many
cdr3_aa: CSVVPSAGGTDTQYF
cdr3_nt: TGCAGCGTTGTCCCCTCGGCGGGGGGCACAGATACGCAGTATTTT

d_call: .
v_call: TRBV24-1
j_call: TRBJ2-2
clone_size: many
cdr3_aa: CATGSESNTGELFF
cdr3_nt: TGTGCCACCGGGTCGGAATCGAACACCGGGGAGCTGTTTTTT

d_call: .
v_call: TRBV20-1
j_call: TRBJ2-5
clone_size: few
cdr3_aa: CSAAQNRGETQYF
cdr3_nt: TGCAGTGCTGCCCAGAATCGGGGGGAGACCCAGTACTTC

d_call: .
v_call: TRBV11-1
j_call: TRBJ2-7
clone_size: many
cdr3_aa: CASSLMAYEQYF
cdr3_nt: TGTGCCAGCAGCTTAATGGCCTACGAGCAGTACTTC

d_call: .
v_call: TRBV12-3/TRBV12-4
j_call: TRBJ2-2
clone_size: many
cdr3_aa: CASSFSGELFF
cdr3_nt: TGTGCCAGCAGTTTTTCCGGGGAGCTGTTTTTT

d_call: .
v_call: TRBV2
j_call: TRBJ1-5
clone_size: many
cdr3_aa: CASSALTVSNQPQHF
cdr3_nt: TGTGCCAGCAGCGCATTGACAGTTAGCAATCAGCCCCAGCATTTT

d_call: TRBD2
v_call: TRBV7-6
j_call: TRBJ2-1
clone_size: .
cdr3_aa: CASSLGGGGNNEQFF
cdr3_nt: TGTGCCAGCAGCTTGGGCGGCGGGGGAAATAATGAGCAGTTCTTC

d_call: .
v_call: TRBV29-1
j_call: TRBJ2-7
clone_size: many
cdr3_aa: CSVVDSPYEQYF
cdr3_nt: TGCAGCGTCGTCGACAGCCCCTACGAGCAGTACTTC

d_call: TRBD2
v_call: TRBV30
j_call: TRBJ2-1
clone_size: many
cdr3_aa: CAWSEGLAGRTLWDEQFF
cdr3_nt: TGTGCCTGGAGTGAAGGACTAGCGGGAAGAACGCTATGGGATGAGCAGTTCTTC

d_call: .
v_call: TRBV7-9
j_call: TRBJ1-1
clone_size: many
cdr3_aa: CASNSDDRMNTEAFF
cdr3_nt: TGTGCCAGCAACTCCGACGACAGGATGAACACTGAAGCTTTCTTT

d_call: .
v_call: TRBV12-3/TRBV12-4
j_call: TRBJ2-5
clone_size: many
cdr3_aa: CASSFGGPDGETQYF
cdr3_nt: TGTGCCAGCAGTTTCGGCGGGCCCGATGGAGAGACCCAGTACTTC

d_call: TRBD1
v_call: TRBV27
j_call: TRBJ2-7
clone_size: many
cdr3_aa: CASSEKTGTGVYEQYF
cdr3_nt: TGTGCCAGCAGCGAAAAAACCGGGACAGGGGTCTACGAGCAGTACTTC

d_call: TRBD1
v_call: TRBV7-9
j_call: TRBJ1-1
clone_size: many
cdr3_aa: CASRRTGPMNTEAFF
cdr3_nt: TGTGCCAGCAGGAGGACAGGGCCGATGAACACTGAAGCTTTCTTT

d_call: .
v_call: TRBV7-7
j_call: TRBJ2-2
clone_size: many
cdr3_aa: CASSRTSTGELFF
cdr3_nt: TGTGCCAGCAGCCGGACATCAACCGGGGAGCTGTTTTTT

d_call: TRBD1
v_call: TRBV15
j_call: TRBJ2-7
clone_size: .
cdr3_aa: CATSYETGLVEQYF
cdr3_nt: TGTGCCACCAGCTATGAGACAGGGCTCGTGGAGCAGTACTTC

d_call: .
v_call: TRBV7-9
j_call: TRBJ2-2
clone_size: .
cdr3_aa: CASSSEGRGDTGELFF
cdr3_nt: TGTGCCAGCAGCTCCGAGGGCCGAGGGGACACCGGGGAGCTGTTTTTT

d_call: TRBD1
v_call: TRBV7-9
j_call: TRBJ1-4
clone_size: few
cdr3_aa: CASSSRTGSEKLFF
cdr3_nt: TGTGCCAGCAGCTCTAGGACAGGGTCCGAAAAACTGTTTTTT

d_call: TRBD2
v_call: TRBV9
j_call: TRBJ2-2
clone_size: .
cdr3_aa: CASSGLAGDFGELFF
cdr3_nt: TGTGCCAGCAGCGGACTAGCGGGAGATTTCGGGGAGCTGTTTTTT

d_call: .
v_call: TRBV6-2/TRBV6-3
j_call: TRBJ1-5
clone_size: many
cdr3_aa: CASREQDQPQHF
cdr3_nt: TGTGCCAGCAGAGAACAGGATCAGCCCCAGCATTTT

d_call: TRBD1
v_call: TRBV20-1
j_call: TRBJ1-4
clone_size: many
cdr3_aa: CSARATGIRWANEKLFF
cdr3_nt: TGCAGTGCTAGGGCGACAGGGATCCGTTGGGCTAATGAAAAACTGTTTTTT

d_call: .
v_call: TRBV15
j_call: TRBJ1-5
clone_size: many
cdr3_aa: CATSRDPGRIDQPQHF
cdr3_nt: TGTGCCACCAGCAGAGATCCAGGGAGGATCGATCAGCCCCAGCATTTT

d_call: TRBD2
v_call: TRBV24-1
j_call: TRBJ2-5
clone_size: many
cdr3_aa: CATSDPLGQRGDSETQYF
cdr3_nt: TGTGCCACCAGTGATCCCCTGGGGCAGCGGGGGGACTCAGAGACCCAGTACTTC

d_call: .
v_call: TRBV20-1
j_call: TRBJ2-7
clone_size: many
cdr3_aa: CSARERDTYSYEQYF
cdr3_nt: TGCAGTGCTAGAGAACGGGACACCTACTCCTACGAGCAGTACTTC

d_call: .
v_call: TRBV7-2
j_call: TRBJ2-5
clone_size: many
cdr3_aa: CASSPGAFGRFQETQYF
cdr3_nt: TGTGCCAGCAGCCCAGGGGCATTCGGGAGGTTTCAAGAGACCCAGTACTTC

d_call: .
v_call: TRBV18
j_call: TRBJ2-1
clone_size: many
cdr3_aa: CASTQLEPSSYNEQFF
cdr3_nt: TGTGCCAGCACCCAACTCGAGCCGAGCTCCTACAATGAGCAGTTCTTC

d_call: TRBD2
v_call: TRBV11-2
j_call: TRBJ2-7
clone_size: .
cdr3_aa: CASSPGGGVSYEQYF
cdr3_nt: TGTGCCAGCAGCCCTGGTGGGGGGGTCTCCTACGAGCAGTACTTC

d_call: .
v_call: TRBV27
j_call: TRBJ2-7
clone_size: many
cdr3_aa: CASSLVAGPPYEQYF
cdr3_nt: TGTGCCAGCAGTTTAGTGGCAGGACCACCCTACGAGCAGTACTTC

d_call: .
v_call: TRBV5-1
j_call: TRBJ1-1
clone_size: .
cdr3_aa: CASSSRGLPNTGAFF
cdr3_nt: TGCGCCAGCAGCTCAAGGGGACTTCCGAACACTGGAGCTTTCTTT

d_call: .
v_call: TRBV19
j_call: TRBJ2-1
clone_size: .
cdr3_aa: CASKLRYSYNEQFF
cdr3_nt: TGTGCCAGTAAGCTGCGTTATTCCTACAATGAGCAGTTCTTC

d_call: TRBD1
v_call: TRBV5-1
j_call: TRBJ2-5
clone_size: many
cdr3_aa: CASSPATVQGMFRETQYF
cdr3_nt: TGCGCCAGCAGCCCGGCCACCGTACAGGGGATGTTTCGGGAGACCCAGTACTTC

d_call: TRBD2
v_call: TRBV29-1
j_call: TRBJ2-7
clone_size: many
cdr3_aa: CSVEDREGTSVPYEQYF
cdr3_nt: TGCAGCGTTGAAGATAGAGAGGGGACTAGTGTGCCCTACGAGCAGTACTTC

d_call: .
v_call: TRBV28
j_call: TRBJ2-1
clone_size: .
cdr3_aa: CASSLYEGGSDERFF
cdr3_nt: TGTGCCAGCAGTTTATACGAAGGAGGTAGCGATGAGCGGTTCTTC

d_call: .
v_call: TRBV6-2/TRBV6-3
j_call: TRBJ2-7
clone_size: .
cdr3_aa: CASTTSRLAGISYGQYF
cdr3_nt: TGTGCCAGCACCACCTCCCGGTTGGCAGGGATTTCCTACGGGCAGTACTTC

d_call: .
v_call: TRBV28
j_call: TRBJ1-1
clone_size: many
cdr3_aa: CASRSGQMNTEAFF
cdr3_nt: TGTGCCAGCAGATCTGGACAGATGAACACTGAAGCTTTCTTT

d_call: TRBD1
v_call: TRBV5-3
j_call: TRBJ1-3
clone_size: .
cdr3_aa: CASSGGTGADTIYF
cdr3_nt: TGTGCCAGCAGCGGAGGGACAGGGGCTGACACCATATATTTT

d_call: .
v_call: TRBV11-3
j_call: TRBJ2-1
clone_size: many
cdr3_aa: CASSPPGRIHEQFF
cdr3_nt: TGTGCCAGCAGCCCCCCGGGTAGAATCCATGAGCAGTTCTTC

d_call: .
v_call: TRBV28
j_call: TRBJ2-3
clone_size: .
cdr3_aa: CASGVLDTQYF
cdr3_nt: TGTGCCAGCGGGGTTCTAGATACGCAGTATTTT

d_call: .
v_call: TRBV24-1
j_call: TRBJ2-5
clone_size: .
cdr3_aa: CATSDGGQATWGETQYF
cdr3_nt: TGTGCCACCAGTGACGGGGGGCAGGCCACATGGGGAGAGACCCAGTACTTC

d_call: .
v_call: TRBV20-1
j_call: TRBJ1-2
clone_size: .
cdr3_aa: CSAREGVTRGGYTF
cdr3_nt: TGCAGTGCTAGAGAGGGGGTCACAAGGGGGGGCTACACCTTC

d_call: TRBD2
v_call: TRBV30
j_call: TRBJ2-1
clone_size: few
cdr3_aa: CAWAEGLAQNEQFF
cdr3_nt: TGTGCCTGGGCCGAGGGACTAGCGCAAAATGAGCAGTTCTTC

d_call: .
v_call: TRBV29-1
j_call: TRBJ2-3
clone_size: many
cdr3_aa: CSVAQGPTDTQYF
cdr3_nt: TGCAGCGTTGCCCAGGGGCCCACAGATACGCAGTATTTT

d_call: TRBD1
v_call: TRBV30
j_call: TRBJ2-7
clone_size: many
cdr3_aa: CAWSTGTGSYEQYF
cdr3_nt: TGTGCCTGGAGTACCGGGACAGGGTCCTACGAGCAGTACTTC

d_call: .
v_call: TRBV9
j_call: TRBJ2-3
clone_size: many
cdr3_aa: CASSAGQNPAPAQYF
cdr3_nt: TGTGCCAGCAGCGCCGGACAAAACCCCGCCCCGGCGCAGTATTTT

d_call: .
v_call: TRBV3-2
j_call: TRBJ1-2
clone_size: .
cdr3_aa: CASSQGGQGSGYTF
cdr3_nt: TGTGCCAGCAGCCAAGGGGGACAGGGCTCTGGCTACACCTTC

d_call: .
v_call: TRBV5-1
j_call: TRBJ2-3
clone_size: many
cdr3_aa: CASSPGPRATDTQYF
cdr3_nt: TGCGCCAGCAGCCCAGGACCGAGGGCCACAGATACGCAGTATTTT

d_call: .
v_call: TRBV5-5
j_call: TRBJ2-1
clone_size: many
cdr3_aa: CASRQGLSGQFF
cdr3_nt: TGTGCCAGCAGACAAGGCTTGTCGGGGCAGTTCTTC

d_call: .
v_call: TRBV21-1
j_call: TRBJ1-1
clone_size: many
cdr3_aa: CASSQGPGLLNTEAFF
cdr3_nt: TGTGCCAGCAGCCAGGGTCCCGGACTATTGAACACTGAAGCTTTCTTT

d_call: .
v_call: TRBV7-9
j_call: TRBJ2-3
clone_size: many
cdr3_aa: CASSLVVSITDTQYF
cdr3_nt: TGTGCCAGCAGCTTAGTTGTATCGATCACAGATACGCAGTATTTT